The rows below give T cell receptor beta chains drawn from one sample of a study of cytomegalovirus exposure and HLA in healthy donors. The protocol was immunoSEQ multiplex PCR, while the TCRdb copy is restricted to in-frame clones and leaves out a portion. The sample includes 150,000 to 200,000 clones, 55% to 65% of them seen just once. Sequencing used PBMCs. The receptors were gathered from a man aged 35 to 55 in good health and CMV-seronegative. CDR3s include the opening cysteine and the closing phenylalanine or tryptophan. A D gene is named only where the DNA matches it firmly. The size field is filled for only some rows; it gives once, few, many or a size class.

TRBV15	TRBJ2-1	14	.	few	CATSRGTGDNEQFF	TGTGCCACCAGCAGAGGGACTGGTGACAATGAGCAGTTCTTC
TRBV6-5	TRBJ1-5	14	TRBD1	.	CASSWDSSNQPQHF	TGTGCCAGCAGCTGGGACAGTAGCAATCAGCCCCAGCATTTT
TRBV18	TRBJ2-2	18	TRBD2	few	CASSPLRSYSGGTGELFF	TGTGCCAGCTCACCACTTCGTTCCTATAGCGGGGGAACCGGGGAGCTGTTTTTT
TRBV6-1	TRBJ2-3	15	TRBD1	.	CASRLTGGLTDTQYF	TGTGCCAGCAGATTGACAGGGGGCCTCACAGATACGCAGTATTTT
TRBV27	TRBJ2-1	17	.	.	CASSQTAGTRSYNEQFF	TGTGCCAGCAGTCAGACAGCCGGGACTCGATCCTACAATGAGCAGTTCTTC
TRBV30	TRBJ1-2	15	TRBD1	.	CAWSVRTGGNYGYTF	TGTGCCTGGAGTGTACGGACAGGGGGGAACTATGGCTACACCTTC
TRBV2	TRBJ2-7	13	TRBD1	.	CASSERTGSEQYF	TGTGCCAGCAGTGAACGGACAGGGTCCGAGCAGTACTTC
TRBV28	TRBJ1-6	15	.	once	CASSFLTRSASPLHF	TGTGCCAGCAGTTTCCTTACGAGGTCAGCATCACCCCTCCACTTT
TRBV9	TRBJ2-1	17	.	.	CASSVGAGTHSYNEQFF	TGTGCCAGCAGCGTGGGTGCGGGAACACACTCCTACAATGAGCAGTTCTTC
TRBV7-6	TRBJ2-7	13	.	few	CASSLPGGYEQYF	TGTGCCAGCAGCTTACCAGGAGGGTACGAGCAGTACTTC
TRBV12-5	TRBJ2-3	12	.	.	CASGLDTDTQYF	TGTGCTAGTGGCTTAGACACAGATACGCAGTATTTT
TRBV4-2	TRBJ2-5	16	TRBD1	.	CASSVTPTGVGETQYF	TGTGCCAGCAGCGTTACGCCGACAGGGGTCGGGGAGACCCAGTACTTC
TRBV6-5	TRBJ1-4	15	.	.	CASSYSQGSNEKLFF	TGTGCCAGCAGTTACTCGCAGGGTAGCAATGAAAAACTGTTTTTT
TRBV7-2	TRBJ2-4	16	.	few	CASSLEVGWAKNIQYF	TGTGCCAGCAGCTTAGAGGTCGGGTGGGCCAAAAACATTCAGTACTTC
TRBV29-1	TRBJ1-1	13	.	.	CSVEDGGNAEAFF	TGCAGCGTTGAAGATGGAGGGAACGCTGAAGCTTTCTTT
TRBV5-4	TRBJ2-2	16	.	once	CASSRTLGANTGELFF	TGTGCCAGCAGCCGAACTCTAGGAGCCAACACCGGGGAGCTGTTTTTT
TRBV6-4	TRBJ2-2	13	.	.	CASSFGSTGELFF	TGTGCCAGCAGTTTCGGGAGCACCGGGGAGCTGTTTTTT
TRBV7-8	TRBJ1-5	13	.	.	CASSQASNQPQHF	TGTGCCAGCAGCCAGGCCAGCAATCAGCCCCAGCATTTT
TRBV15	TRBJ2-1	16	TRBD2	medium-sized	CATSRDRGTGGNEQFF	TGTGCCACCAGCAGAGATCGTGGGACGGGGGGGAATGAGCAGTTCTTC
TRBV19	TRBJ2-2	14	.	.	CASRLDYDTGELFF	TGTGCCAGTAGACTGGACTACGACACCGGGGAGCTGTTTTTT
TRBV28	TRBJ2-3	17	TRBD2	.	CASKKWTSGRSTDTQYF	TGTGCCAGCAAAAAATGGACTAGCGGGAGATCCACAGATACGCAGTATTTT
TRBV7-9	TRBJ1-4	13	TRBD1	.	CASSVTGDEKLFF	TGTGCCAGCAGTGTTACAGGGGACGAAAAACTGTTTTTT
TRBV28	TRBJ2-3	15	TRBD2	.	CASSSGGAGTDTQYF	TGTGCCAGCAGCAGCGGGGGGGCCGGCACAGATACGCAGTATTTT
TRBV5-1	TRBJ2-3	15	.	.	CASSLDSTSTDTQYF	TGCGCCAGCAGTCTGGACTCGACTAGCACAGATACGCAGTATTTT
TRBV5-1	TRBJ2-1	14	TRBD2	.	CASSIAGGQNEQFF	TGCGCCAGCAGCATAGCGGGGGGGCAGAATGAGCAGTTCTTC
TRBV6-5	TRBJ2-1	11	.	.	CASSSLNEQFF	TGTGCCAGCAGTTCCCTGAATGAGCAGTTCTTC
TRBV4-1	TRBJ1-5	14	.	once	CASSQDFRVQPQHF	TGCGCCAGCAGCCAAGATTTTCGGGTTCAGCCCCAGCATTTT
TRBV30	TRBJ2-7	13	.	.	CAYNRDTSYEQYF	TGTGCCTATAACCGGGACACAAGCTACGAGCAGTACTTC
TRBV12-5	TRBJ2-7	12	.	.	CASGLVRGEQYF	TGTGCTAGTGGTTTGGTACGGGGCGAGCAGTACTTC
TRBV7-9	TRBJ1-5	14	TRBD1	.	CASSNDRGRQPQHF	TGTGCCAGCAGCAATGACAGGGGCAGGCAGCCCCAGCATTTT
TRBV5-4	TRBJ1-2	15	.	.	CASSPGGWQVYGYTF	TGTGCCAGCAGCCCTGGGGGGTGGCAGGTCTATGGCTACACCTTC
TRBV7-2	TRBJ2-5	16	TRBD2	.	CASSLAGAGGRETQYF	TGTGCCAGCAGCTTAGCGGGGGCGGGAGGGAGAGAGACCCAGTACTTC
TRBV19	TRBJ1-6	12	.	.	CASSLQNSPLHF	TGTGCCAGTAGTTTACAGAATTCACCCCTCCACTTT
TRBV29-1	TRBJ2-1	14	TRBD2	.	CSVRRSGDYNEQFF	TGCAGCGTTCGCCGTAGCGGGGACTACAATGAGCAGTTCTTC
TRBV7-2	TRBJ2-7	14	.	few	CASSSQEGHYEQYF	TGTGCCAGCAGCTCCCAGGAGGGGCACTACGAGCAGTACTTC
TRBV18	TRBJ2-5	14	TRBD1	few	CASSPTGGKETQYF	TGTGCCAGCTCACCGACAGGGGGCAAAGAGACCCAGTACTTC
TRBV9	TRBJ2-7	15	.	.	CASSRGGGVSYEQYF	TGTGCCAGCTCCAGAGGGGGAGGGGTCTCCTACGAGCAGTACTTC
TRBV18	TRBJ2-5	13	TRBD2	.	CASSPGLKETQYF	TGTGCCAGCTCACCGGGACTAAAAGAGACCCAGTACTTC
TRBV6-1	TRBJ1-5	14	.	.	CASSDTREDQPQHF	TGTGCCAGCAGTGATACACGCGAGGATCAGCCCCAGCATTTT
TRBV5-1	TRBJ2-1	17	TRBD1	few	CASSLTPGQTLYNEQFF	TGCGCCAGCAGCTTAACCCCGGGACAGACTCTCTACAATGAGCAGTTCTTC
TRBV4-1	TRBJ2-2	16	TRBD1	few	CASSQVQTGDSGELFF	TGCGCCAGCAGCCAAGTGCAAACAGGGGATAGCGGGGAGCTGTTTTTT
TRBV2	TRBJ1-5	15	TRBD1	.	CASSKLQGANQPQHF	TGTGCCAGCAGTAAACTACAGGGGGCGAATCAGCCCCAGCATTTT
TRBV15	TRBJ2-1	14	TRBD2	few	CATSLAGAYNEQFF	TGTGCCACCAGCCTAGCGGGAGCCTACAATGAGCAGTTCTTC
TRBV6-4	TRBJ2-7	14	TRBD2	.	CASQTDAGVGEQYF	TGTGCCAGCCAGACGGACGCGGGGGTGGGCGAGCAGTACTTC
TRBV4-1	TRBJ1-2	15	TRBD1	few	CASSQGTGYDYGYTF	TGCGCCAGCAGCCAAGGGACAGGGTACGACTATGGCTACACCTTC
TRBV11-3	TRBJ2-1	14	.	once	CASSSGQGGNEQFF	TGTGCCAGCAGCTCAGGACAGGGAGGGAATGAGCAGTTCTTC
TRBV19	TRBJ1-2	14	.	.	CASSITGSNYGYTF	TGTGCCAGTAGTATCACAGGGTCGAACTATGGCTACACCTTC
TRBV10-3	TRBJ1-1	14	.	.	CAISESYRNTEAFF	TGTGCCATCAGTGAGTCCTACAGGAACACTGAAGCTTTCTTT
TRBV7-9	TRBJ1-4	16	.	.	CASSSRGAGSNEKLFF	TGTGCCAGCAGCTCAAGGGGCGCGGGAAGTAATGAAAAACTGTTTTTT
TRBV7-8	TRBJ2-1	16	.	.	CASSLLGSSRYNEQFF	TGTGCCAGCAGCCTATTAGGTTCTAGCCGGTACAATGAGCAGTTCTTC